This T cell receptor beta chain stems from a study of cytomegalovirus exposure and HLA in healthy donors. Germline V gene data show CDR1 as MDHEN and CDR2 as SYDVKM. V was shortened by 4 bases and J by 3 bases, with 9 bases between the two germline ends. CDR3 length equals 13 residues. Note on this clone: Its cognate antigen is unknown.

Whole-study findings and limits: There was a cluster of highly shared sequence variants that was likely a sequencing artifact. A later analysis by the authors found several of the most significant clusters apparently linked to common viral pathogens. TRBV6-2, TRBV6-3 and other indistinguishable V segments were excluded. The sole available immune exposure information was CMV serostatus.

The PCR made use of 60 Vbeta and 13 Jbeta primers. Profiling relied on immunoSEQ multiplex PCR, and the TCRdb table lists in-frame clones only, not all of them. There are under 200,000 clones in the sample; around 84% occur only once, and about 6% lies in the top ten. Sequencing input: PBMCs. The receptor comes from a man aged 50 to 60 in good health and CMV-seropositive. The chain joins TRBV28 to TRBJ1-2, with D possibly TRBD1 on 6 matching bases. The CDR3 region is CASSWAGDYGYTF. For the CDR3, the DNA is TGTGCCAGCAGTTGGGCAGGGGACTATGGCTACACCTTC.